Listed here are 7 T cell receptor beta chains from one sample, sequenced in a study of T cells in Graves' hyperthyroidism and ophthalmopathy. It was RNA transcripts that yielded the amplified TCR beta CDR3 regions. In the first-round RT-PCR of the TCR CDR3, the HTBI primer set was used. TCRdb analysed the multiplex PCR reads with MiXCR anew, one entry per CDR3 protein. The sample holds approximately 600,000 distinct CDR3 sequences, 14% seen once. The specimen was blood. Receptor source: a woman between 18 and 29 years old with Graves' ophthalmopathy.

This clonotype showed up many times. The V call is TRBV6-5, the J call TRBJ2-7; no clear D gene. Per the germline V gene, CDR1 is MNHEY and CDR2 is SVGAGI. Trimming cost V 0 bases and J 0 bases, with 9 bases left between them. The CDR3 spans 15 residues. The CDR3 sequence: CASSYSPTSSYEQYF. Written as DNA, the CDR3 is TGTGCCAGCAGTTACTCCCCGACAAGCTCCTACGAGCAGTACTTC.

With regard to this clonotype: This may be a read error: a much more frequent sequence differs by one nucleotide. The chain uses TRBV28 and TRBJ1-6; D unresolved. There are 14 residues in the CDR3. The germline gives CDR1 MDHEN, CDR2 SYDVKM. The CDR3 nucleotides read TGTGCCAGCGTGAAGGGTTCGCTTTTCTCACCCCCCCACTTT. It is translated as CASVKGSLFSPPHF.

This sequence joins TRBV9 and TRBJ2-1, with TRBD1 matching 8 bases. In germline, CDR1 is SGDLS, CDR2 YYNGEE. The CDR3 spans 15 residues. V was pared by 3 bases and J by 3 bases, with 5 bases of the junction left unmatched. CDR3 sequence (DNA): TGTGCCAGCAGCGAGGGACAGGCCGACTACAATGAGCAGTTCTTC. Translating it yields CASSEGQADYNEQFF.

This clonotype was observed many times. CDR3 in amino acids: CASSLEARRQGGIKDTQYF. The DNA for the CDR3 is TGTGCCAGCAGTTTAGAAGCGCGTCGACAGGGAGGGATCAAAGATACGCAGTATTTT. V usage is TRBV28 and J usage is TRBJ2-3, with D perhaps being TRBD1 or TRBD2 (7 bases each). The CDR3 extends over 19 amino acids. The ends were cut back, 2 bases at V and 5 bases at J, with 26 bases in the middle. CDR1 and CDR2 from the germline V gene are MDHEN and SYDVKM.

This clonotype was recorded many times. The chain's CDR3 is CASRNEGVGTEAFF. For the CDR3, the DNA is TGTGCCAGCAGAAATGAGGGGGTAGGGACTGAAGCTTTCTTT. The rearrangement uses TRBV7-9 and TRBJ1-1; a possible D gene is TRBD1 (6 bases). Germline V gene data show CDR1 as SEHNR and CDR2 as FQNEAQ (reference sequence). V was shortened by 6 bases and J by 5 bases, with 16 bases between the two germline ends. This CDR3 is built from 14 residues.

This clonotype occurred a few times. This chain connects TRBV27 to TRBJ1-3, with D unresolved. The ends were cut back, 5 bases at V and 2 bases at J, with 13 bases in the middle. There are 15 residues in the CDR3. Germline loops: CDR1 MNHEY, CDR2 SMNVEV (reference sequence). The CDR3 region is CASSAIAGPGNTIYF. CDR3 nucleotide sequence: TGTGCCAGCAGTGCGATAGCCGGGCCTGGAAACACCATATATTTT.

This clonotype was detected many times. The gene calls are TRBV28 and TRBJ2-7, with unresolved D. CDR1 MDHEN and CDR2 SYDVKM come from the germline V gene. The length of the CDR3 is 12 residues. The ends were cut back, 5 bases at V and 5 bases at J, with 10 bases in the middle. CDR3: CASSQGMDEQYF. As DNA, the CDR3 is TGTGCCAGCAGTCAAGGGATGGACGAGCAGTACTTC.